This T cell receptor beta chain was identified in a study of CD8+CD57+ T cells in acquired aplastic anemia (dated by TCRdb to 2016 to 2019). Describing the broader study: DNA extracted from sorted CD4+ and CD8+ cells had a mean of roughly 3.3 ug, with a range of roughly 0.2 to 27.4 ug. An average of about 10 million reads for CD4+ cells and 11.0 million reads for CD8+ cells was obtained from healthy donor samples.

A note on this clonotype: Its target antigen remains unknown. Per-nucleotide qualities are absent, and no much larger clonotype sits a single base away.

Beyond this particular receptor, the publication reports: Patients and healthy controls showed no significant difference in CD8+ Simpson's diversity (P=0.060). Around 30 CD8+ CDR3 sequences were shared between patients and controls but appeared highly expressed in patients and within their immunodominant clones.

The V end loses 7 bases and the J end loses 0 bases, and a stretch of 12 bases separates them. Looking up the germline V gene yields CDR1 SGHVS and CDR2 FNYEAQ. The CDR3 numbers 14 residues from cysteine through phenylalanine. The sequence is cut down to CDR3 DNA, 42 bases in frame from base 1. In the study, sorted CD4+ and CD8+ blood T cells from patients with severe aplastic anemia and from healthy subjects underwent deep sequencing of TCR repertoires. Ficoll-Paque density gradient centrifugation was used to isolate peripheral blood mononuclear cells. Before DNA was extracted, CD4+ and CD8+ T cells were sorted using either FACS or magnetic beads. Genomic DNA served as template for TCR beta VDJ combination and CDR3 sequence profiling. An Illumina HiSeq 2000 was used for TCR repertoire sequencing. Concerning the study's data processing: TRBV/TRBJ rearrangement plots, CDR3 size and DJ length profiles, and Simpson's diversity index were used to assess repertoires. The most abundant DNA sequence in the deep sequencing data was defined as the immunodominant clone. CDR3 amino acid sequences were screened for sharing across subjects and were compared with published repertoires and the VDJdb database. TCRdb passed the public sequencing reads through fastp at Q25 and MiXCR, retaining productive beta sequences. A single entry per CDR3 protein holds the most common genes and DNA from its merged rows. The V and J calls were determined by TCRdb, not by the authors. The sample yields under 75,000 distinct CDR3 sequences; 50% to 55% were counted once. About 8.3% of the sample is taken by the ten largest.

The sequencing sample was made of sorted CD4+, CD8+, or CD8+CD57+ T cells (not recorded which) from PBMCs. This TCR was recovered from a human donor in good health, serving as a control. This sequence uses TRBV7-6 and TRBJ1-1, with no reliable assignment of the D segment. In nucleotide form, the sequence is TGTGCCAGCACCGAACAGAGCATGAACACTGAAGCTTTCTTT. Its product reads: CASTEQSMNTEAFF.